Each of the 5 T cell receptor beta chains below was sequenced from the same sample in a study of chemoradiotherapy in HPV16-positive cancers. Sequenced by immunoSEQ multiplex PCR; TCRdb stores in-frame clones only, minus some. The sample lists about 39,000 clones, around 82% occurring once. The sample consisted of blood, taken from a patient who underwent chemoradiotherapy. Receptors were obtained from a human donor with HPV-associated anogenital cancer.

The chain employs TRBV13 and TRBJ2-1; 10 bases map to TRBD1. V dropped 5 bases and J dropped 6; count of bases not matched to a gene: 7. Per the germline V gene, CDR1 is PRHDT and CDR2 is FYEKMQ (reference sequence). The CDR3 totals 15 residues. The CDR3 sequence: CASSTSGTGANEQFF. The CDR3 DNA sequence: TGTGCCAGCAGCACGTCCGGGACAGGGGCCAATGAGCAGTTCTTC. Drawing the rest from reference TRBV13 and TRBJ2-1, the complete variable domain is AAGVIQSPRHLIKEKRETATLKCYPIPRHDTVYWYQQGPGQDPQFLISFYEKMQSDKGSIPDRFSAQQFSDYHSELNMSSLELGDSALYFCASSTSGTGANEQFFGPGTRLTVL.

This clone was seen only once. This chain connects TRBV2 to TRBJ1-5; D is unclear. Germline-derived CDR1 and CDR2 are SNHLY and FYNNEI. The V end was cut by 0 bases, the J end by 7 bases, with 10 bases between. This CDR3 spans 14 amino acids. CDR3 coding DNA: TGTGCCAGCAGTGAAGCCCGTAGCGAGCAGCCCCAGCATTTT. Translated: CASSEARSEQPQHF.

This clone has more than one count but fewer than ten. The chain carries TRBV2 and TRBJ1-6; D uncertain. The CDR3 has 15 residues. CDR1 is SNHLY and CDR2 is FYNNEI in the germline V gene. V gave up 0 bases and J gave up 7 bases, with 10 bases separating them. CDR3 DNA sequence: TGTGCCAGCAGTGAAGCTCCATCGGCCAATTCACCCCTCCACTTT. As protein: CASSEAPSANSPLHF.

This chain uses TRBV19 with TRBJ2-7; 8 nucleotides match TRBD1. CDR3 length: 15 residues. CDR1 LNHDA and CDR2 SQIVND come from the germline V gene (reference sequence). V shed 7 bases and J 1 base; nucleotides not matched to a gene: 9. The CDR3 is CASKPGTGPSYEQYF. For the CDR3, the DNA is TGTGCCAGTAAGCCCGGGACAGGTCCTTCCTACGAGCAGTACTTC.

This clone was recorded only once. The chain links TRBV19 to TRBJ2-1; the match to TRBD2 covers 8 bases. The CDR3 totals 15 residues. V trimming: 7 bases; J trimming: 9 bases; junction bases outside the gene matches: 14. Germline CDR1 LNHDA, CDR2 SQIVND (reference sequence). CDR3 protein: CASTPWSGGRSEQFF. DNA for the CDR3: TGTGCCAGTACCCCCTGGAGCGGGGGAAGGAGTGAGCAGTTCTTC.